The clone carrying this TCR beta chain was recorded a few times. As yet, its antigen is unknown. Germline loops: CDR1 SGHAT, CDR2 FQNNGV. V was pared by 4 bases and J by 3 bases, with 1 base of the junction left unmatched. This CDR3 comprises 13 residues. These data are taken from a study of T cells after posttransplantation cyclophosphamide. Study outcomes and limitations: Donor CD8+ memory clones often dominated recipient blood repertoires at later times. Skin or GI-infiltrating T cells shared few TRB sequences with blood. After PTCy, TRB diversity resembled that of CNI/methotrexate controls.

Only in-frame clones appear in the TCRdb table, and some are missing; sequencing was by immunoSEQ multiplex PCR. The data list some 37,000 clones, none observed once; about 1.2% falls to the top ten. The chain recombines TRBV11-2 with TRBJ2-7, with TRBD1 matching over 9 bases. The TCR was taken from a girl between 10 and 17 years old in good health, CMV-negative, and a related stem cell transplant donor. The material sequenced was PBMCs. This CDR3 is CASSSTGGYEQYF. The CDR3 nucleotides are TGTGCCAGCAGCTCGACAGGGGGCTACGAGCAGTACTTC.